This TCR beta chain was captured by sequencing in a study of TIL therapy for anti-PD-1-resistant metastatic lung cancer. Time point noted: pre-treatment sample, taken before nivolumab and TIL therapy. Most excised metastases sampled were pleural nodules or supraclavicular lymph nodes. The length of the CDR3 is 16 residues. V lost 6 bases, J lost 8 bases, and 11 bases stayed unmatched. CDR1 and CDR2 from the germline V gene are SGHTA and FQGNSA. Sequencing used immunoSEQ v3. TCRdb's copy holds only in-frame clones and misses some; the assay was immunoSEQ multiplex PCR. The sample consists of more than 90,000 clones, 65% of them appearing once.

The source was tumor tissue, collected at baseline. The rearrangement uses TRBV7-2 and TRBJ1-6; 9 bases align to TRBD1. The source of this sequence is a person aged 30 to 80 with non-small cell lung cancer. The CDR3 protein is CASSLYTGGADSPLHF. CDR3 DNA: TGTGCCAGCAGTCTTTACACAGGGGGCGCGGATTCACCCCTCCACTTT.